The source of this T cell receptor (beta chain) is a study of identical twins. With template switching, a universal primer site was added, and the cDNA carried unique molecular identifiers. TCRdb fed the 5' RACE reads into MiXCR, producing one record per CDR3 protein. The table records 700,000 or so distinct CDR3 sequences, 21% of them present only once. J was trimmed by 1 base and V by 5 bases; bases with no gene match: 5. CDR1 DFQATT and CDR2 SNEGSKA come from the germline V gene (reference sequence). This CDR3 contains 13 residues. This clonotype has more than one count but fewer than ten. This sample was also put to use in a study of T cells expressing NK-cell markers. That investigation notes: Also leading the CD3+CD56-NKG2C+ fraction in a few donors were these clonotypes.

The rearrangement joins TRBV20-1 to TRBJ2-7, with 7 bases that match TRBD1. Sequencing was done on a sample of PBMCs. The sequence derives from a young woman in good health. Here the CDR3 reads CSASGTESYEQYF. The CDR3, as DNA: TGCAGTGCTTCCGGGACAGAGTCCTACGAGCAGTACTTC.